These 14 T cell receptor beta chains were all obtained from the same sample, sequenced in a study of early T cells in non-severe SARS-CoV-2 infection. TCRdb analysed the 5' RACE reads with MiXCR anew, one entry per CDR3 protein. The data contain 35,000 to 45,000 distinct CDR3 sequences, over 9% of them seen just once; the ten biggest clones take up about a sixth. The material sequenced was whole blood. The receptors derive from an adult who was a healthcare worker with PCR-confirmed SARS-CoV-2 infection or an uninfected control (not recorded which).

The CDR3 nucleotides are TGTGCCAGCAGTGAAGTCCTCGGTATAGCCGGGGAGCTGTTTTTT. It encodes CASSEVLGIAGELFF. The rearrangement joins TRBV6-1 to TRBJ2-2, with unresolved D. This CDR3 comprises 15 residues. Germline CDR1 MNHNS, CDR2 SASEGT. Trimming removed 1 base at V and 6 bases at J, with 12 bases between.

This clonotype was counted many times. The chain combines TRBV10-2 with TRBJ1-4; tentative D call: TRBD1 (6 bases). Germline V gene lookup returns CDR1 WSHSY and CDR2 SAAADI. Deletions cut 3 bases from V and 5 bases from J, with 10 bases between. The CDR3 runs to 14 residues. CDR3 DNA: TGCGCCAGCAGTGATGGACAGATAAATGAAAAACTGTTTTTT. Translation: CASSDGQINEKLFF.

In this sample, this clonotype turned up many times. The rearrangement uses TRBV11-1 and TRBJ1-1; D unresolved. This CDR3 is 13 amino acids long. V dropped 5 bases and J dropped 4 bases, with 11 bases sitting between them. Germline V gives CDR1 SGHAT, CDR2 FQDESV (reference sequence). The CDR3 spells CASSPTYTTEAFF. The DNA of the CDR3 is TGTGCCAGCAGCCCCACATATACCACTGAAGCTTTCTTT.

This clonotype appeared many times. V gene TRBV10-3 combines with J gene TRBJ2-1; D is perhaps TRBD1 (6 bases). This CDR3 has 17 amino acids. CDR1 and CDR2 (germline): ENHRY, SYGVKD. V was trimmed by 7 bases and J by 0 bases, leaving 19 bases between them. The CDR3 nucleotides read TGTGCCATCAAGGGACAACACTCTATGAGCTCCTACAATGAGCAGTTCTTC. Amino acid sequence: CAIKGQHSMSSYNEQFF.

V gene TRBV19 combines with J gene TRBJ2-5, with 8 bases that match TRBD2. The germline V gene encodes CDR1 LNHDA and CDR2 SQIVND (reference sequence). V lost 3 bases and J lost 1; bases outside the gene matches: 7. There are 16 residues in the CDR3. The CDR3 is CASSMYTSGGQETQYF. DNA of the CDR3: TGTGCCAGTAGTATGTACACGAGCGGGGGCCAAGAGACCCAGTACTTC.

CDR3 sequence: CSVDPNTEAFF. DNA for the CDR3: TGCAGCGTTGATCCAAACACTGAAGCTTTCTTT. The chain employs TRBV29-1 and TRBJ1-1; D is unclear. The CDR3 covers 11 residues. V gave up 3 bases and J gave up 2 bases, with 4 bases separating them. Per germline, CDR1 SQVTM and CDR2 ANQGSEA.

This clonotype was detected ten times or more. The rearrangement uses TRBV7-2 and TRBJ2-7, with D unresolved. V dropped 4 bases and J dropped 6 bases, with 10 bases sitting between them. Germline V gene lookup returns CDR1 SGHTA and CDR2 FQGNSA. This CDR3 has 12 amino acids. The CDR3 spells CASSYRRAEQYF. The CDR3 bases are TGTGCCAGCAGCTACCGAAGGGCCGAGCAGTACTTC.

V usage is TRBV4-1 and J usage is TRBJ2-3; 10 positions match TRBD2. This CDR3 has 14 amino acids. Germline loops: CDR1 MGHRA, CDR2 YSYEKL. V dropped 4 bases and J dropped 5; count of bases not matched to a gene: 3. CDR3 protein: CASSPGLAVDTQYF. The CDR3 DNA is TGCGCCAGCAGCCCAGGACTAGCGGTAGATACGCAGTATTTT.

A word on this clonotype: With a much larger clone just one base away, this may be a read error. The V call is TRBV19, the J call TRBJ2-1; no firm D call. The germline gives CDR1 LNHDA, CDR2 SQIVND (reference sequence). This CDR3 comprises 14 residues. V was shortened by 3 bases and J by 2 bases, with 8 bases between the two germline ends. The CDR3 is CASSIGVTYNEQFF. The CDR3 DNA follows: TGTGCCAGTAGTATCGGAGTGACCTACAATGAGCAGTTCTTC.

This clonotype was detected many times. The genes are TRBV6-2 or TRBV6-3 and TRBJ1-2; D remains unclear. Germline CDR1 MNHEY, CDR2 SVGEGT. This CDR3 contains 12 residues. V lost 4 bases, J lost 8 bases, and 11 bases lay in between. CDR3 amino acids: CASSSVSYGYTF. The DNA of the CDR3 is TGTGCCAGCAGTTCCGTCAGTTACGGCTACACCTTC.

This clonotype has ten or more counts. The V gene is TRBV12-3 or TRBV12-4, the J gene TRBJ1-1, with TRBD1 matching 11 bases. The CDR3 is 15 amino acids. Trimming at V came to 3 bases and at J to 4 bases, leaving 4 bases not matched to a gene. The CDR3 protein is CASSLRTGGLTEAFF. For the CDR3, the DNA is TGTGCCAGCAGTTTGAGGACAGGGGGCCTCACTGAAGCTTTCTTT.

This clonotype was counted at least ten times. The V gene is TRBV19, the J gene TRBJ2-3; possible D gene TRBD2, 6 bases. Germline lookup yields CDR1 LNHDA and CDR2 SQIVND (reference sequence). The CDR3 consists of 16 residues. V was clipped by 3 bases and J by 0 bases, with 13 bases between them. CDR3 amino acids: CASSIIGAGSTDTQYF. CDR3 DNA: TGTGCCAGTAGTATCATCGGCGCGGGGAGCACAGATACGCAGTATTTT.

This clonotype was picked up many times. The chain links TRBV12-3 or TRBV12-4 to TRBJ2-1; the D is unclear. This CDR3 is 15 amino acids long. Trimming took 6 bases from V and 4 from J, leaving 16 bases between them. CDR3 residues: CASSTPSDRYNEQFF. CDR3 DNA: TGTGCCAGCAGCACACCCTCGGACCGTTACAATGAGCAGTTCTTC.

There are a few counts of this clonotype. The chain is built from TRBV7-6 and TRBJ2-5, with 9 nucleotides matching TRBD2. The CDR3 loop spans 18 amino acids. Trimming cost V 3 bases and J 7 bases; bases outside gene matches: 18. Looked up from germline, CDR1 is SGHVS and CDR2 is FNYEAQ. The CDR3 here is CASSFAPGLAGNRGTQYF. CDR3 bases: TGTGCCAGCAGCTTCGCCCCAGGGCTAGCGGGAAATCGAGGGACCCAGTACTTC.